Below, 10 T cell receptor beta chains from the same sample are listed, as sequenced in a study of human T cells and chemical hapten exposure. One entry per CDR3 protein results from TCRdb running MiXCR on the RACE reads. The table shows tens of thousands of distinct CDR3 sequences, with roughly 10% occurring only once. Time point in this sample: patch test 3, about 24 weeks after DPC sensitization. Indicated treatment: therapeutic diphenylcyclopropenone sensitization with weekly scalp DPC. Sample: whole blood, taken in connection with sensitization to the hapten diphenylcyclopropenone (DPC). These receptors came from a woman aged 45-60 years with alopecia areata. Some clones in this sample may be carry-over from other donors' samples.

This clonotype was seen many times. The chain uses TRBV6-2 or TRBV6-3 and TRBJ1-2, with 7 bases identical to TRBD1. The CDR3 contains 13 residues. The trim removed 7 bases at V and 5 bases at J, leaving 7 bases unmatched. The germline V gene encodes CDR1 MNHEY and CDR2 SVGEGT. The CDR3 DNA reads as TGTGCCAGCATTTTACAGGGGCCTTATGGCTACACCTTC. Residues: CASILQGPYGYTF.

V is TRBV9 and J is TRBJ2-1, with a tentative D call TRBD1 (6 bases). V was cut by 2 bases and J by 6 bases, with 9 bases left in between. CDR1 SGDLS and CDR2 YYNGEE come from the germline V gene. The CDR3 consists of 13 residues. The CDR3 DNA sequence: TGTGCCAGCAGCGTTGGACAGACCAATGAGCAGTTCTTC. Protein product: CASSVGQTNEQFF.

J is TRBJ2-5 and V is TRBV6-2 or TRBV6-3, with D perhaps TRBD1 (6 bases). The CDR3 spans 16 residues. V was shortened by 0 bases and J by 3 bases, with 14 bases between the two germline ends. Germline V lookup: CDR1 MNHEY, CDR2 SVGEGT. Here the CDR3 reads CASSYSARGRKETQYF. As DNA, the CDR3 is TGTGCCAGCAGTTACTCGGCCAGGGGCAGGAAAGAGACCCAGTACTTC.

This clonotype was observed at least ten times. This rearrangement joins TRBV7-9 to TRBJ2-1; D is possibly TRBD1 (6 bases). This CDR3 contains 14 residues. Germline lookup yields CDR1 SEHNR and CDR2 FQNEAQ (reference sequence). The V and J ends lost 5 bases and 8 bases respectively, with 16 bases between them. Here the CDR3 reads CASSPDSPTHEQFF. In nucleotides, the CDR3 is TGTGCCAGCAGCCCGGACAGTCCAACCCATGAGCAGTTCTTC.

This clonotype was counted at least ten times. The chain couples TRBV18 to TRBJ2-1; possibly TRBD1 for D (6 bases). CDR1 KGHSH and CDR2 LQKENI come from the germline V gene. V lost 4 bases to trimming and J lost 4 bases, with 8 bases between them. This CDR3 has 13 residues. CDR3: CASSRGQYNEQFF. Written as DNA, the CDR3 is TGTGCCAGCTCACGGGGACAATACAATGAGCAGTTCTTC. Variable domain in full (rest from reference TRBV18 and TRBJ2-1): NAGVMQNPRHLVRRRGQEARLRCSPMKGHSHVYWYRQLPEEGLKFMVYLQKENIIDESGMPKERFSAEFPKEGPSILRIQQVVRGDSAAYFCASSRGQYNEQFFGPGTRLTVL.

This clonotype has just a few counts. This chain joins TRBV29-1 and TRBJ2-5; TRBD1 aligns across 11 bases. V trimming: 7 bases; J trimming: 5 bases; junction bases outside the gene matches: 9. In germline, CDR1 is SQVTM, CDR2 ANQGSEA. This CDR3 has 14 residues. For the CDR3, the DNA is TGCAGCGCCGCGGACAGGGGGCGCAGGGAGACCCAGTACTTC. It specifies CSAADRGRRETQYF.

This clonotype has at least ten counts. The chain's CDR3 is CASSPTPGQGNYGYTF. Written as DNA, the CDR3 is TGTGCCAGCAGTCCTACGCCGGGACAGGGTAACTATGGCTACACCTTC. The chain carries TRBV27 and TRBJ1-2; TRBD1 matches 9 bases. The CDR3 has 16 amino acids. In germline, CDR1 is MNHEY, CDR2 SMNVEV (reference sequence). Unmatched junction bases numbered 8, after V lost 5 bases and J lost 1 base.

This clonotype was picked up a small number of times. This chain links TRBV5-1 with TRBJ1-1; D perhaps matches TRBD1 (6 bases). Trimming stripped 6 bases from V and 7 bases from J, with 19 bases between. Germline values: CDR1 SGHRS, CDR2 YFSETQ. The length of the CDR3 is 14 residues. CDR3 bases: TGCGCCAGCACCCATTGGGGGGGCAGGGATGAAGCTTTCTTT. Protein product: CASTHWGGRDEAFF.

This clonotype was observed a handful of times. V is TRBV3-1 and J is TRBJ2-5; D gene uncertain. The germline V and J ends were trimmed by 7 bases and 9 bases, with 15 bases remaining between them. The CDR3 is 12 amino acids. CDR1 is LGHDT, CDR2 YNNKEL, per germline (reference sequence). CDR3 residues: CASTARRRAQYF. In nucleotides, the CDR3 is TGTGCCAGCACCGCAAGGAGAAGAGCCCAGTACTTC.

The sample holds a few counts of this clonotype. This chain uses TRBV29-1 with TRBJ2-7; tentatively, D is TRBD1 or TRBD2 (6 bases each). Trimming took off 3 bases at V and 2 bases at J, with 11 bases between the two ends. Germline V lookup: CDR1 SQVTM, CDR2 ANQGSEA. The CDR3 is made up of 13 amino acids. The CDR3 DNA is TGCAGCGTTGATGAGGGGGGAACCTACGAGCAGTACTTC. It encodes CSVDEGGTYEQYF.